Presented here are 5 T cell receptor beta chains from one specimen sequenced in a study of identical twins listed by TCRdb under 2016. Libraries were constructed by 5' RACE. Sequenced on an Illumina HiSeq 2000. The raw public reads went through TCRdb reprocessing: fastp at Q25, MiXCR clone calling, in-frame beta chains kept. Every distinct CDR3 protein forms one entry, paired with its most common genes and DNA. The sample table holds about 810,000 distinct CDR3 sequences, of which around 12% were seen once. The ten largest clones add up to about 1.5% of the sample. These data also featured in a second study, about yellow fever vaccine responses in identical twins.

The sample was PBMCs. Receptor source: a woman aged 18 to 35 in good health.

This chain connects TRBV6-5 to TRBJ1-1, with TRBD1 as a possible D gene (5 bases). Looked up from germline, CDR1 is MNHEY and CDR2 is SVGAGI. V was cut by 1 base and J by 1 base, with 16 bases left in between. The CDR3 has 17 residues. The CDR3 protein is CASSYLSYSGANTEAFF. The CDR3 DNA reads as TGTGCCAGCAGTTACTTGAGCTACTCTGGGGCGAACACTGAAGCTTTCTTT.

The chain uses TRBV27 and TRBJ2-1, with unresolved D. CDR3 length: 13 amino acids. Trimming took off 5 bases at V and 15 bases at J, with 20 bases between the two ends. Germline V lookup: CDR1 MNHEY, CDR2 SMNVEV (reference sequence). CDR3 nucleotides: TGTGCCAGCAGTCTCAACTCCTACAATGAGTTGTTCTTC. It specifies CASSLNSYNELFF.

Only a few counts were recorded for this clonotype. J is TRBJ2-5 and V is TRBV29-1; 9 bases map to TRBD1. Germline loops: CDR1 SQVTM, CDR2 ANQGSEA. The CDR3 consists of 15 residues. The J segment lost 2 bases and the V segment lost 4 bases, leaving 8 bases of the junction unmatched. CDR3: CSVVLGQGLQETQYF. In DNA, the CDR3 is TGCAGCGTTGTATTGGGACAGGGACTACAAGAGACCCAGTACTTC.

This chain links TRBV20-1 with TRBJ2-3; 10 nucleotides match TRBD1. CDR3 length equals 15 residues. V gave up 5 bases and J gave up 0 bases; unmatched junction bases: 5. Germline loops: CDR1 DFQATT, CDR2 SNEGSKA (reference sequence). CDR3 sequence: CSALPGQGSTDTQYF. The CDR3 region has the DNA TGCAGTGCTCTACCGGGACAGGGGAGCACAGATACGCAGTATTTT.

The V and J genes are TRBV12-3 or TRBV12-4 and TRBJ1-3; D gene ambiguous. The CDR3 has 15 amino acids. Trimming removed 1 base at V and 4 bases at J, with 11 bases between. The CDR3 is CASSLGAPGGNTIYF. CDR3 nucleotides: TGTGCCAGCAGTTTAGGAGCACCCGGGGGAAACACCATATATTTT.